Listed below are T cell receptor beta chains from one sample, sequenced in a study of blood T cell repertoires in COVID-19. Generated by immunoSEQ multiplex PCR, the TCRdb table keeps only in-frame clones and is missing some. The sample consists of around 230,000 clones, about nine tenths of them appearing once. The source material was peripheral blood. Receptor source: a man in his sixties who had recovered from COVID-19. Each CDR3 is given with its conserved first and last residue. The D gene is left open where the match is weak. Some rows have no size entry. The others give once, few or many, or a class for an expanded clone.

TRBD1	TRBV24-1	once	TRBJ2-5	CATSDTTGVETQYF	TGTGCCACCAGTGACACAACAGGGGTAGAGACCCAGTACTTC
.	TRBV10-3	once	TRBJ1-1	CAISAQGNTEAFF	TGTGCCATCAGTGCTCAGGGGAACACTGAAGCTTTCTTT
TRBD2	TRBV7-2	.	TRBJ2-5	CASSPGLVQETQYF	TGTGCCAGCAGCCCCGGACTAGTCCAAGAGACCCAGTACTTC
.	TRBV27	.	TRBJ1-2	CASKSLGAYGYTF	TGTGCCAGCAAAAGTCTGGGGGCCTATGGCTACACCTTC
.	TRBV28	.	TRBJ1-1	CASSLEPENTEAFF	TGTGCCAGCAGTTTGGAGCCCGAGAACACTGAAGCTTTCTTT
TRBD2	TRBV5-1	few	TRBJ2-3	CASSLSGGANLDTQYF	TGCGCCAGCAGCCTTAGCGGGGGGGCCAATTTGGATACGCAGTATTTT
.	TRBV7-9	.	TRBJ2-5	CASNLGGPGETQYF	TGTGCCAGCAACCTTGGAGGCCCGGGTGAGACCCAGTACTTC
TRBD1	TRBV10-3	.	TRBJ1-1	CAIGTGDTEAFF	TGTGCCATTGGGACAGGCGATACTGAAGCTTTCTTT
TRBD2	TRBV5-1	.	TRBJ2-3	CASSLVILAGRTDTQYF	TGCGCCAGCAGCTTAGTGATACTAGCGGGCCGCACAGATACGCAGTATTTT
TRBD1	TRBV5-8	.	TRBJ1-1	CASSLLDGTGNTEAFF	TGTGCCAGCAGCTTATTGGATGGGACAGGGAACACTGAAGCTTTCTTT
TRBD2	TRBV2	.	TRBJ2-2	CASRRGDTGELFF	TGTGCCAGCCGGCGGGGGGATACCGGGGAGCTGTTTTTT
.	TRBV5-1	.	TRBJ1-6	CASARQQGNNSPLHF	TGCGCCAGCGCCCGGCAGCAGGGAAATAATTCACCCCTCCACTTT
.	TRBV2	.	TRBJ1-1	CASSESGREAFF	TGTGCCAGCAGTGAGTCCGGCAGGGAAGCTTTCTTT
.	TRBV12-3/TRBV12-4	.	TRBJ1-5	CASVSYSNQPQHF	TGTGCCAGCGTGAGTTATAGCAATCAGCCCCAGCATTTT
TRBD1	TRBV6-4	.	TRBJ1-2	CASRPGTGGHGYTF	TGTGCCAGCAGACCCGGGACAGGGGGTCATGGCTACACCTTC
TRBD1	TRBV5-1	few	TRBJ1-2	CASSVGSGQDYGYTF	TGCGCCAGCAGCGTGGGTTCGGGACAGGATTATGGCTACACCTTC
.	TRBV20-1	.	TRBJ2-3	CSASAFDTQYF	TGCAGTGCTAGCGCGTTTGATACGCAGTATTTT
TRBD1	TRBV27	.	TRBJ2-2	CASSRQGAPGGELFF	TGTGCCAGCAGCCGACAGGGGGCGCCGGGAGGGGAGCTGTTTTTT
TRBD1	TRBV18	.	TRBJ1-2	CASSPDRGHGYTF	TGTGCCAGCTCACCAGACAGGGGGCACGGCTACACCTTC
TRBD1	TRBV6-4	.	TRBJ1-2	CASRRSTGGDGYTF	TGTGCCAGCAGACGGTCGACAGGGGGCGATGGCTACACCTTC
.	TRBV28	.	TRBJ2-1	CASSLFHEQFF	TGTGCCAGCAGCCTCTTCCATGAGCAGTTCTTC
.	TRBV30	.	TRBJ2-2	CAWRGRPSGELFF	TGTGCCTGGAGGGGCCGACCGTCCGGGGAGCTGTTTTTT
TRBD1	TRBV5-1	.	TRBJ2-2	CASSQQGAKGELFF	TGCGCCAGCAGCCAACAGGGGGCTAAAGGGGAGCTGTTTTTT
.	TRBV6-5	.	TRBJ1-6	CASILGGRARSPLHF	TGTGCCAGCATCCTGGGAGGGAGGGCAAGATCACCCCTCCACTTT
TRBD1	TRBV5-4	.	TRBJ2-1	CASNPRPGQGYNEQFF	TGTGCCAGCAACCCGAGACCGGGACAGGGGTACAATGAGCAGTTCTTC
TRBD1	TRBV6-5	.	TRBJ1-1	CASSLTGGNTEAFF	TGTGCCAGCAGCCTTACAGGGGGTAACACTGAAGCTTTCTTT